This TCR beta chain was captured by sequencing in a study of early T cells in non-severe SARS-CoV-2 infection (dated by TCRdb to about 2021). Background for the entire study: TCR sequencing used bulk RNA from unsorted whole blood, so alpha and beta chains could not be paired.

Overall study results and their limits: Matching against VDJdb was skewed toward anti-spike CD8 responses, likely underestimated virus-specific expansions, and missed private and CD4 specificities.

This was a case-control study nested in a cohort of healthcare workers in London, UK, who had nasopharyngeal swab PCR tests and blood samples taken every week. Healthcare workers were recruited between 23 and 31 March 2020, during the week of the UK lockdown, and were followed weekly for up to roughly 15 weeks. Note on this clonotype: The antigen it binds to is not known. Per-base qualities were not stored, and no clone one base away is much larger.

Libraries were prepared through 5' RACE. The instrument given in TCRdb is NextSeq 500. Unique molecular identifiers were attached to individual cDNA molecules in the TCR library protocol so that sequencing error and PCR bias could be corrected. Both TCR alpha and beta chains were sequenced, and tight co-correlation was observed between alpha and beta sequence abundances in each sample. Concerning the study's data processing: Decombinator V4 was used to annotate the V gene, J gene and CDR3 of the TCR sequences. TCRs were defined as expanded if a significant change between any two time points was detected under a Poisson model with p below 0.0001. TCR abundances were normalised to the total number of TCRs sequenced in each sample and reported as counts per million. MAIT TCRs were defined by TRAV1-2 paired with TRAJ12, TRAJ20 or TRAJ33, and iNKT TCRs by TRAV10 paired with TRAJ18. VDJdb, accessed on 1 November 2021, was searched for TCRs annotated for CMV, EBV and SARS-CoV-2, and TCRs annotated for more than one antigen were excluded. Clones were called with MiXCR by TCRdb after fastp trimmed the public reads at Q25, and only in-frame beta chains were retained. When rows share a CDR3 protein, they turn into one entry using the most common DNA and genes. The authors' filters were not applied to this entry. Counted in this sample were tens of thousands of distinct CDR3 sequences; 8.7% of them appeared once. Clones ranked in the top ten supply approximately 4% of the sample.

V drops 0 bases and J drops 1 base, leaving 11 bases in between. The germline V gene sets CDR1 to SGHRS and CDR2 to YFSETQ. The CDR3 sequence holds 15 residues, the cysteine and phenylalanine included. The entry retains the CDR3 DNA only, 45 bases that are in frame from base 1. Sequencing used whole blood, obtained at baseline. The origin of this receptor is an adult who was a healthcare worker with PCR-confirmed SARS-CoV-2 infection or an uninfected control (not recorded which). The chain links TRBV5-1 with TRBJ2-7; the D element could tentatively be TRBD1 or TRBD2, as 5 bases agree for each. This receptor carries the CDR3 CASSLDSGTSYEQYF. DNA sequence: TGCGCCAGCAGCTTGGACTCCGGGACGTCCTACGAGCAGTACTTC.